This T cell receptor beta chain originates from a study of Graves' ophthalmopathy and Graves' hyperthyroidism. Overall study: Peripheral blood samples were taken at initial diagnosis, before any treatment.

Patients newly diagnosed with hyperthyroidism, under 2 months' duration, were aged 18 to 65, the study reports. Researchers turned away patients with other autoimmune diseases, uncontrolled infections, pregnancy or lactation. Orbital computed tomography, together with clinical symptoms, serum thyroxine, TRAb and thyroid ultrasound, was used for diagnosis. For this clonotype: A much bigger clone sits one base away, suggesting this may be a read error.

Using RNA transcripts, the TCR beta CDR3 regions were amplified. Amplification began with first-round RT-PCR using HTBI primers, then second-round multiplex PCR was performed. A single record per CDR3 protein comes from TCRdb applying MiXCR to the multiplex PCR reads. This sample has more than 300,000 distinct CDR3 sequences, with 15% to 20% found just once. Trimming cost V 0 bases and J 5 bases, with 15 bases left between them. The CDR3 sequence is 15 residues long. The V gene's germline CDR1 is SGHRS and CDR2 YFSETQ. Sequencing was performed on peripheral blood. This rearrangement joins TRBV5-1 to TRBJ2-7, with D perhaps matching TRBD2 (5 bases). This TCR derives from an adult woman with stable Graves' hyperthyroidism. The CDR3, as DNA: TGCGCCAGCAGCTTGGATAGCGTGAGTCGACACGAGCAGTACTTC. Its protein is CASSLDSVSRHEQYF.